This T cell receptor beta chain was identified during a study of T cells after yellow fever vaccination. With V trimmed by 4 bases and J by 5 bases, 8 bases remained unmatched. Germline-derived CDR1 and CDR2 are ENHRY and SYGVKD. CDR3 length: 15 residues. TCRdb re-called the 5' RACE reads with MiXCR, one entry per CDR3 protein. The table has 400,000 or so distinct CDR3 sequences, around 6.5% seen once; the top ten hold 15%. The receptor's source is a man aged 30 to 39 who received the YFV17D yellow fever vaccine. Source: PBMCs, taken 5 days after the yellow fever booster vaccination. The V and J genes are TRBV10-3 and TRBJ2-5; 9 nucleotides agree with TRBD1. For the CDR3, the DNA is TGTGCCATCAGTGGGACAGGGGCCCTCGGGGAGACCCAGTACTTC. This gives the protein CAISGTGALGETQYF.